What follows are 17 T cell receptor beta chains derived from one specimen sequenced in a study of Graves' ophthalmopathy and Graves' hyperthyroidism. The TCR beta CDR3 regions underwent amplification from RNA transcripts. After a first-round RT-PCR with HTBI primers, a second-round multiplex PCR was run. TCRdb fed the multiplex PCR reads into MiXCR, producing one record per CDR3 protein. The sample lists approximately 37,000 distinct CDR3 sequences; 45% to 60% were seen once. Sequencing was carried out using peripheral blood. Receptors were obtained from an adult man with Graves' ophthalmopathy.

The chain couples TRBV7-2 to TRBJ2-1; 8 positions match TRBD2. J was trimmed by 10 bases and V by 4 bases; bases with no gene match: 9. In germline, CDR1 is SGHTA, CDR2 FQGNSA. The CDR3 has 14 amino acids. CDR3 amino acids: CASSWTSGGPEQFF. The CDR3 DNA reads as TGTGCCAGCAGCTGGACGAGCGGGGGACCGGAGCAGTTCTTC.

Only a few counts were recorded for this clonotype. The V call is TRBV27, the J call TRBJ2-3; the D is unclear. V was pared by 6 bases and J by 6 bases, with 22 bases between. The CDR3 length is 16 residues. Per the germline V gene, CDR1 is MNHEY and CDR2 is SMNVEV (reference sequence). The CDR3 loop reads CASRQELVEREDTQYF. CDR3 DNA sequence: TGTGCCAGCAGACAAGAGTTAGTGGAGCGCGAGGATACGCAGTATTTT.

Written as DNA, the CDR3 is TGCAGCGTTTGGGGCTATGGCTACACCTTC. Residues: CSVWGYGYTF. V gene TRBV29-1 combines with J gene TRBJ1-2; D remains unclear. In germline, CDR1 is SQVTM, CDR2 ANQGSEA. V lost 5 bases and J 4 bases, leaving 5 bases between the germline ends. The CDR3 length is 10 residues.

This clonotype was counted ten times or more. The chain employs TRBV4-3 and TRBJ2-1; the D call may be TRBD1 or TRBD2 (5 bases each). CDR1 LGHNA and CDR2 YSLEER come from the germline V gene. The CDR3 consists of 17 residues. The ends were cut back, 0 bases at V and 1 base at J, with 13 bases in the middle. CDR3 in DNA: TGCGCCAGCAGCCAAGAAGTACGGGGACGATCCTACAATGAGCAGTTCTTC. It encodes CASSQEVRGRSYNEQFF.

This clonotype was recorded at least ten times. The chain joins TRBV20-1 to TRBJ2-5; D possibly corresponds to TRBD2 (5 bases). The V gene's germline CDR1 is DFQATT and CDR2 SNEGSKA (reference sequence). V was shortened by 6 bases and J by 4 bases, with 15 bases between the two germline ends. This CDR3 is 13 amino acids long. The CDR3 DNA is TGCAGTGCACCCACCGGGGAGTTAGAGACCCAGTACTTC. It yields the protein CSAPTGELETQYF.

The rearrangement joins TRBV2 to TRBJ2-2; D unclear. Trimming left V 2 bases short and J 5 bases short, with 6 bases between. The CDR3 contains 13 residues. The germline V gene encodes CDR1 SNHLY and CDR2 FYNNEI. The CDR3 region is CASSESQTGELFF. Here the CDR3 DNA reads TGTGCCAGCAGTGAAAGTCAGACCGGGGAGCTGTTTTTT. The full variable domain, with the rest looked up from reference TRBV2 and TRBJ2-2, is EPEVTQTPSHQVTQMGQEVILRCVPISNHLYFYWYRQILGQKVEFLVSFYNNEISEKSEIFDDQFSVERPDGSNFTLKIRSTKLEDSAMYFCASSESQTGELFFGEGSRLTVL.

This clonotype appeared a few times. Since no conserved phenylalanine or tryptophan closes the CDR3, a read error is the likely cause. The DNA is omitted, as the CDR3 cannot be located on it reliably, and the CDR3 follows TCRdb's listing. The CDR3 is CASSLGGT. The V and J genes are TRBV7-9 and TRBJ2-5; the table gives TRBD1 as D, unverified against the DNA. Ends included, the CDR3 has 8 residues. Germline CDR1 and CDR2: SEHNR and FQNEAQ (reference sequence).

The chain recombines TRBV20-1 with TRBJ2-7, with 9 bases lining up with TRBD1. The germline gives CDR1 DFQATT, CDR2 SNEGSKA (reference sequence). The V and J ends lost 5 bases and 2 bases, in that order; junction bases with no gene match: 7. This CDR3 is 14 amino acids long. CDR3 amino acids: CSALPGTGTYEQYF. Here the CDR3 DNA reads TGCAGTGCTCTACCCGGGACAGGGACCTACGAGCAGTACTTC.

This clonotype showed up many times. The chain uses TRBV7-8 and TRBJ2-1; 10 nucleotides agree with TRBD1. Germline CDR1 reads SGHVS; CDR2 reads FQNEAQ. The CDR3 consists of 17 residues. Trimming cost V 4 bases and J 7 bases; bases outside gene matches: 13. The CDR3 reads CASSSSLSRTGGNEQFF. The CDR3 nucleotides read TGTGCCAGCAGCTCCTCGTTGTCTCGGACAGGGGGGAATGAGCAGTTCTTC.

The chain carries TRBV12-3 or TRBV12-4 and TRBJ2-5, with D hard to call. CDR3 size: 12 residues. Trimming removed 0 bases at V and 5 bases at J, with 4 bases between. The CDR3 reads CASSLALETQYF. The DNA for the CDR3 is TGTGCCAGCAGTTTAGCCTTGGAGACCCAGTACTTC.

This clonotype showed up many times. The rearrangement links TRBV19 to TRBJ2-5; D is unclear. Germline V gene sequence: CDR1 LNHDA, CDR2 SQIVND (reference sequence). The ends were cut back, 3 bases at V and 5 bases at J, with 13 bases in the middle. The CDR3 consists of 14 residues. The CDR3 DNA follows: TGTGCCAGTAGTATTGGGCTGCCCCGGGAGACCCAGTACTTC. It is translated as CASSIGLPRETQYF.

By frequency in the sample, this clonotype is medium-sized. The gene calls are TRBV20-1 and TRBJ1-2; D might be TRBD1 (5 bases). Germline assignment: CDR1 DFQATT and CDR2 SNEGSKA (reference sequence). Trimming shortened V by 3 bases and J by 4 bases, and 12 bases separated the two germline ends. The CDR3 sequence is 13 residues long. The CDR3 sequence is CSARDDRSYGYTF. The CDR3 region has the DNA TGCAGTGCTAGGGACGACAGATCCTATGGCTACACCTTC.

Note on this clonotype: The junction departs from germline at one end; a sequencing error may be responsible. For the CDR3, the DNA is TGCGCCAGCAGCTTGGGTGGGCAGGGGGGACAAGGGACCCAGTACTTC. This translates into CASSLGGQGGQGTQYF. V gene TRBV5-1 combines with J gene TRBJ2-5; D is possibly TRBD1 (7 bases). The V gene's germline CDR1 is SGHRS and CDR2 YFSETQ. The CDR3 sequence is 16 residues long. Complete variable domain (other parts from reference TRBV5-1 and TRBJ2-5): KAGVTQTPRYLIKTRGQQVTLSCSPISGHRSVSWYQQTPGQGLQFLFEYFSETQRNKGNFPGRFSGRQFSNSRSEMNVSTLELGDSALYLCASSLGGQGGQGTQYFGPGTRLLVL.

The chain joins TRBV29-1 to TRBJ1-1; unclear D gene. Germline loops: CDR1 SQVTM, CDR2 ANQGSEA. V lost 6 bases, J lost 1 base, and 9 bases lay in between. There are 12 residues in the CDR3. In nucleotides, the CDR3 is TGCAGCGTCCAGAAAGCGAACACTGAAGCTTTCTTT. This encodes CSVQKANTEAFF.

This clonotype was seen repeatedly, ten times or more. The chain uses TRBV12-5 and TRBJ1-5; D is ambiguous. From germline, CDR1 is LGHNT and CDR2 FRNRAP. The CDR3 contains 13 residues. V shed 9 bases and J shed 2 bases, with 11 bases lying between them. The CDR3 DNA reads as TGTGCTAGCGGAGGGTTGGGCAATCAGCCCCAGCATTTT. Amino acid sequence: CASGGLGNQPQHF.

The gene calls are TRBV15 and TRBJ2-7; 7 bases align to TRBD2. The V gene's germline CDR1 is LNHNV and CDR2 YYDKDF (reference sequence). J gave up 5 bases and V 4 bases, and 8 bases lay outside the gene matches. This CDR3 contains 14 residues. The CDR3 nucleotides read TGTGCCACCAGCAAGGGGCGGGAGTATCACGAGCAGTACTTC. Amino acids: CATSKGREYHEQYF.

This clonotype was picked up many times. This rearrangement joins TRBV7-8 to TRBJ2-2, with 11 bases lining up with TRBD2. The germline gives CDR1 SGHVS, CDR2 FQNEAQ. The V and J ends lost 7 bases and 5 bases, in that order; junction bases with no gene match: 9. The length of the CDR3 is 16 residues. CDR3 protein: CASIPGLAAGTGELFF. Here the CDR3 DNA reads TGTGCCAGCATCCCGGGACTAGCGGCCGGTACCGGGGAGCTGTTTTTT.